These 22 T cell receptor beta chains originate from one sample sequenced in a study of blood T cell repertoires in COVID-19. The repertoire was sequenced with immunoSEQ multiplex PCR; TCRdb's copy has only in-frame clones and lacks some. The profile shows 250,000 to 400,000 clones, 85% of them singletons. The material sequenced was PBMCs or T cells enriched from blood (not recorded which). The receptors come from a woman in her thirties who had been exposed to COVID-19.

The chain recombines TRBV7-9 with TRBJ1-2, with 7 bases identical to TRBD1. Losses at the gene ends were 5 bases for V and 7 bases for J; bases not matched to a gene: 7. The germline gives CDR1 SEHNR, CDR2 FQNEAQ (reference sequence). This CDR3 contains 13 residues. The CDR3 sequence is CASSLQGRGGYTF. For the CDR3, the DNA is TGTGCCAGCAGCCTACAGGGGCGCGGTGGCTACACCTTC. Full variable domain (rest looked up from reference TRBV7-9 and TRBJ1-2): DTGVSQNPRHKITKRGQNVTFRCDPISEHNRLYWYRQTLGQGPEFLTYFQNEAQLEKSRLLSDRFSAERPKGSFSTLEIQRTEQGDSAMYLCASSLQGRGGYTFGSGTRLTVV.

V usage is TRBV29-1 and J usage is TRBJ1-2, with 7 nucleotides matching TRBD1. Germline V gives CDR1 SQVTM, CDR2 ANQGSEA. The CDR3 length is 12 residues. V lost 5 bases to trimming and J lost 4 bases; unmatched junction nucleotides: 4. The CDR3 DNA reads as TGCAGCGTTTTGACAGGGAGCTATGGCTACACCTTC. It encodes CSVLTGSYGYTF.

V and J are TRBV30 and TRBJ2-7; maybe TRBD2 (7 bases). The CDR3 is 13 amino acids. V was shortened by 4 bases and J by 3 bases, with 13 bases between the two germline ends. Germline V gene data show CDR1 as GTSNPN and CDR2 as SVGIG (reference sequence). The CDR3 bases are TGTGCCTGGACCACAGGGACTAACTACGAGCAGTACTTC. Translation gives CAWTTGTNYEQYF.

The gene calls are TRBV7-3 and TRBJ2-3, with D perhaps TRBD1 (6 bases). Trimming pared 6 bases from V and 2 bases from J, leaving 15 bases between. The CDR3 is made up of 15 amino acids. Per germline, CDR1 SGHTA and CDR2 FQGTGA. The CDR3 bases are TGTGCCAGCAGTCGTACAGGGCTACCCACAGATACGCAGTATTTT. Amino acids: CASSRTGLPTDTQYF.

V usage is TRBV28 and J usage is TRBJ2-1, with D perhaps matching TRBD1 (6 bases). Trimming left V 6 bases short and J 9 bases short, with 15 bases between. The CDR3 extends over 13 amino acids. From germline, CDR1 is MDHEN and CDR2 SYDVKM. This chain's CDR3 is CASSRTVIFEQFF. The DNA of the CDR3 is TGTGCCAGCAGCCGGACAGTCATCTTTGAGCAGTTCTTC.

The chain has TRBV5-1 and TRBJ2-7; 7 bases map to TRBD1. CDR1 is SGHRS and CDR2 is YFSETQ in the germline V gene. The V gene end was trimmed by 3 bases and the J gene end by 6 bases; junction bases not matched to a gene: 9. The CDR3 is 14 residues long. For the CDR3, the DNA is TGCGCCAGCAGCTATGCCGGGACAGCAGGCGAGCAGTACTTC. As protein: CASSYAGTAGEQYF.

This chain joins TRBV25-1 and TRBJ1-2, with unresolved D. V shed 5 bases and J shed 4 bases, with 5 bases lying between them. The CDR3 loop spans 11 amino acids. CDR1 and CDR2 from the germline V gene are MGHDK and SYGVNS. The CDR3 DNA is TGTGCCAGCAGTCTAGCCTATGGCTACACCTTC. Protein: CASSLAYGYTF.

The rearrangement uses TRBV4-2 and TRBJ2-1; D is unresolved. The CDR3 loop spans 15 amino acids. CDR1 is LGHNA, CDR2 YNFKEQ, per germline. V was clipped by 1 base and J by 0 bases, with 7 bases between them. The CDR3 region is CASSQVTSSYNEQFF. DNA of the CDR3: TGTGCCAGCAGCCAAGTTACCAGCTCCTACAATGAGCAGTTCTTC.

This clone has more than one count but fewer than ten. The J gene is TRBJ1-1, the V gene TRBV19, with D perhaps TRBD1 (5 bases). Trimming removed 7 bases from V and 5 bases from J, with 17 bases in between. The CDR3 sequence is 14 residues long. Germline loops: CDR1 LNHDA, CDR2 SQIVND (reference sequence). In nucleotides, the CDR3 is TGTGCCAGTACCCTTTGGGGCGCTAGGACTGAAGCTTTCTTT. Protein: CASTLWGARTEAFF.

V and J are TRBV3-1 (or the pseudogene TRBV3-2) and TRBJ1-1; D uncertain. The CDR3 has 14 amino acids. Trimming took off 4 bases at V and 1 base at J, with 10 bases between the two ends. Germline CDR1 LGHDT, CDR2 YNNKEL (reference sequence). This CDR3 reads CASSPLLGNTEAFF. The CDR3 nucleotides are TGTGCCAGCAGCCCCCTCCTAGGGAACACTGAAGCTTTCTTT.

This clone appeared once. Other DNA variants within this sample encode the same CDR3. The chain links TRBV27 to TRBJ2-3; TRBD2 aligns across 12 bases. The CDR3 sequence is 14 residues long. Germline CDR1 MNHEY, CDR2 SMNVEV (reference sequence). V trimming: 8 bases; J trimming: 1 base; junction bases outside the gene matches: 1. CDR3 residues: CASRLAGGTDTQYF. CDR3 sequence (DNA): TGTGCCAGCCGACTAGCGGGGGGCACAGATACGCAGTATTTT.

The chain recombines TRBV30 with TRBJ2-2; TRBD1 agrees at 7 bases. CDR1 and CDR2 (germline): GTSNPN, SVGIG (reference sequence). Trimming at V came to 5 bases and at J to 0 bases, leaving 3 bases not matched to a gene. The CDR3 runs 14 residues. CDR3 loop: CAWGQASNTGELFF. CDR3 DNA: TGTGCCTGGGGACAGGCGTCGAACACCGGGGAGCTGTTTTTT.

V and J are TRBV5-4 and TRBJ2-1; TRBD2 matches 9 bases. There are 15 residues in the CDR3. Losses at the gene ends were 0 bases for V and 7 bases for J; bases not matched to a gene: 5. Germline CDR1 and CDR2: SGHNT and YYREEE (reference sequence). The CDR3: CASSLGGGGTNEQFF. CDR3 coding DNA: TGTGCCAGCAGCTTGGGCGGGGGGGGTACGAATGAGCAGTTCTTC.

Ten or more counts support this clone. CDR3 residues: CATSDGLAGGPGTQYF. The CDR3 coding sequence is TGTGCCACCAGTGATGGACTAGCGGGGGGGCCAGGGACCCAGTACTTC. The rearrangement joins TRBV24-1 to TRBJ2-5, with TRBD2 matching 15 bases. The germline CDR1 and CDR2 sequences are KGHDR and SFDVKD. Germline trimming cut 3 bases from V and 7 bases from J; bases unmatched to any gene: 5. The CDR3 is 16 residues long.

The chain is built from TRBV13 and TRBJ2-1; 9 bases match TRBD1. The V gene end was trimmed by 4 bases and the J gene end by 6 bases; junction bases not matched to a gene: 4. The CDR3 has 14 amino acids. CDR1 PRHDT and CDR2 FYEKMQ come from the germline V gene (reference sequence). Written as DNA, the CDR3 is TGTGCCAGCAGCTCCGACAGGGGGGGCAATGAGCAGTTCTTC. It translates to CASSSDRGGNEQFF. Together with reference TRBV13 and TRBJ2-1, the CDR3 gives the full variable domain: AAGVIQSPRHLIKEKRETATLKCYPIPRHDTVYWYQQGPGQDPQFLISFYEKMQSDKGSIPDRFSAQQFSDYHSELNMSSLELGDSALYFCASSSDRGGNEQFFGPGTRLTVL.

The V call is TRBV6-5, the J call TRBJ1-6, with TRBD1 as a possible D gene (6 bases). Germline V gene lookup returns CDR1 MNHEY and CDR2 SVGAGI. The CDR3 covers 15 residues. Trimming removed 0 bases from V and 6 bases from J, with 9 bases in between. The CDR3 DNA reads TGTGCCAGCAGTTACTCGGGGGGGGCTAATTCACCCCTCCACTTT. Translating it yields CASSYSGGANSPLHF.

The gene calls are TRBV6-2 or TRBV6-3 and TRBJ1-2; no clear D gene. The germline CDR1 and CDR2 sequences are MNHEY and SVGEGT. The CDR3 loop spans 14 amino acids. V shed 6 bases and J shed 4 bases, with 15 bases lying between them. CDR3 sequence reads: CASSLGSPTYGYTF. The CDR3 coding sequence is TGTGCCAGCAGCCTCGGTTCCCCTACCTATGGCTACACCTTC.

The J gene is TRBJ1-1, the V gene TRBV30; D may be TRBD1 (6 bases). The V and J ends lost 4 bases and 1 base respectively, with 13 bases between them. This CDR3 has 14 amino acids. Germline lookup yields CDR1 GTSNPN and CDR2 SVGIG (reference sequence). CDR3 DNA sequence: TGTGCCTGGAAGAACAGGGTGACGAACACTGAAGCTTTCTTT. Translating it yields CAWKNRVTNTEAFF.

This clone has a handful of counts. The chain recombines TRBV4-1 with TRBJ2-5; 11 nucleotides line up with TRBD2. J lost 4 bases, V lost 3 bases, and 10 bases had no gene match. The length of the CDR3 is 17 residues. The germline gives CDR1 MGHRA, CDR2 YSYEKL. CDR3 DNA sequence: TGCGCCAGCAGCCACGTAGCGGGGGGGCTTTCACGAGAGACCCAGTACTTC. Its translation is CASSHVAGGLSRETQYF.

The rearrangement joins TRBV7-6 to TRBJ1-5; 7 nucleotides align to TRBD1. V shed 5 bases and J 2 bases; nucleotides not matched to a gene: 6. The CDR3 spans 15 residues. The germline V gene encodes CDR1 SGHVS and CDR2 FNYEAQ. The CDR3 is CASSQATGGNQPQHF. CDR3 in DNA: TGTGCCAGCAGCCAAGCCACAGGGGGCAATCAGCCCCAGCATTTT.

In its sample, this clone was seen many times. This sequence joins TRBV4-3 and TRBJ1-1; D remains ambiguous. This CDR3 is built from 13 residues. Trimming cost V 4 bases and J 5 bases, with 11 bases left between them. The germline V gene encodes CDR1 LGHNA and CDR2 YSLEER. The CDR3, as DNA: TGCGCCAGCAGCCTGAGTGAGCGGACTGAAGCTTTCTTT. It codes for CASSLSERTEAFF.

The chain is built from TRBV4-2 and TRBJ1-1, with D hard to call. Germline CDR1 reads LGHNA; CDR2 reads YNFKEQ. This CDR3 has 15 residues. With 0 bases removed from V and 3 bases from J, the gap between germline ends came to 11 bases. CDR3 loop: CASSQDRGGDTEAFF. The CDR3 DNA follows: TGTGCCAGCAGCCAAGATCGGGGTGGTGACACTGAAGCTTTCTTT.